In this sample, the clone carrying this T cell receptor beta chain turned up many times. The data originate from a study of T-cell reconstitution after alpha-beta-depleted transplantation in children. This sample's TCRbeta library carried unique molecular identifier barcodes. TCRdb re-analysed the PCR reads in MiXCR, keeping a single row per CDR3 protein. The table lists some 530,000 distinct CDR3 sequences, 12% of them singletons. This CDR3 has 13 residues. The V gene end was trimmed by 8 bases and the J gene end by 5 bases; junction bases not matched to a gene: 10. Per the germline V gene, CDR1 is SQVTM and CDR2 is ANQGSEA.

The TCR was taken from a human donor who donated a stem cell graft to a child with combined immunodeficiency. The chain combines TRBV29-1 with TRBJ2-5, with TRBD2 identical over 8 bases. The sequencing used PBMCs from the stem cell graft donor, collected from the stem cell graft. The CDR3, as DNA: TGCAGCATCACCGGGAGGGTCGGGGAGACCCAGTACTTC. Its translation: CSITGRVGETQYF.